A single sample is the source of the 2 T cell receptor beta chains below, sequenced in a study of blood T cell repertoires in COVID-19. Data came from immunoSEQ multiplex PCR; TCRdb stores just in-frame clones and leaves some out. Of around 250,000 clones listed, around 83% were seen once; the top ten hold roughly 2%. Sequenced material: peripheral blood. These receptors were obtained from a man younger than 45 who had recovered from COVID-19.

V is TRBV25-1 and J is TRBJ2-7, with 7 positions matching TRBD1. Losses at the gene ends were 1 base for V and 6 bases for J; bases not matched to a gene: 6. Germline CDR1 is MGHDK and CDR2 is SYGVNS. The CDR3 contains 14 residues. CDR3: CASSEWRGGSEQYF. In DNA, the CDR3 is TGTGCCAGCAGTGAATGGAGAGGGGGCTCCGAGCAGTACTTC.

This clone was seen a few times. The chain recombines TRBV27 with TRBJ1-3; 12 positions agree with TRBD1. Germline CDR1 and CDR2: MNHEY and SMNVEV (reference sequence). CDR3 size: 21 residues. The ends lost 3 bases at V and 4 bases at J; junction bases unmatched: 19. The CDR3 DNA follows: TGTGCCAGCAGTTTCCTCCCGGGACAGGGGGCGCAGGGCCGCCCGGGAAACACCATATATTTT. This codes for CASSFLPGQGAQGRPGNTIYF.